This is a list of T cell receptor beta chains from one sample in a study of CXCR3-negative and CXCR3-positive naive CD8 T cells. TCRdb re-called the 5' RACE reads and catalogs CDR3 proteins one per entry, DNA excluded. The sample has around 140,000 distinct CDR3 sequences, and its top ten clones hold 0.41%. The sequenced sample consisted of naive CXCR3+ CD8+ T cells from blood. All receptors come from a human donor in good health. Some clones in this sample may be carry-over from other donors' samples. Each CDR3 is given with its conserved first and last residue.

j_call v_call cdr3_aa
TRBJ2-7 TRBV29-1 CSVEDRRTGAASYEQYF
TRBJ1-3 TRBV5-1 CASSLAEGNTIYF
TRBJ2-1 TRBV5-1 CASSLGTRSSYNEQFF
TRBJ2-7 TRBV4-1 CASSGWTGGFYEQYF
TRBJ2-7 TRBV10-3 CAISEWLAGPYEQYF
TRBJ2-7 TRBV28 CASSPNQYEQYF
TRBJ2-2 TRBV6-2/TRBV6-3 CASSYSIATGELFF
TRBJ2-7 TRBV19 CASSITGSSYEQYF
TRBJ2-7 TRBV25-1 CATSDRTLAYEQYF
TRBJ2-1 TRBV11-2 CASSFSPNEQFF
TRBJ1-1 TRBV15 CATSRDRATEAFF
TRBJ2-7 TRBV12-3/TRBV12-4 CASSLALSYYEQYF
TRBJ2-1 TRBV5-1 CASSLATGYEQFF
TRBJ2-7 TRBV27 CASSYQGGHEQYF
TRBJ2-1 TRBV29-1 CSVVWAPMVHEQFF
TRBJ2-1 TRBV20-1 CSARGQRFPYNEQFF
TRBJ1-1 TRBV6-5 CASSYQGASTEAFF
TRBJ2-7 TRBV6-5 CASRGYWGSAYEQYF
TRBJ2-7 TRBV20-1 CSAVSGRESHEQYF
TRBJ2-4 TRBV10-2 CASSEWGPKNIQYF
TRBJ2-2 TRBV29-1 CSVIGTSVRGTGELFF
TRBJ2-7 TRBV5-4 CASSPGRDDYEQYF
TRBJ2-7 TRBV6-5 CASSPRAKSLMSYEQYF
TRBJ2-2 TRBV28 CASRSGSETGELFF
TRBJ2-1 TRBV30 CAWSNPGPTLNEQFF
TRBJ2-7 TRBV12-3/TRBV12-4 CASSPPGKPYEQYF
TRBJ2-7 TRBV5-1 CASSLEPGFPYEQYF
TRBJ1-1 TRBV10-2 CASSDSWVNTEAFF
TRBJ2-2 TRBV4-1 CASSQDNTGELFF
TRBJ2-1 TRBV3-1 CASSQSLAGDEQFF
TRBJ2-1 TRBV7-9 CASSWTNEQFF
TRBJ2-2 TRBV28 CASRPGGAITGELFF